The rows below give T cell receptor beta chains drawn from one sample of a study of response to subunit inactivated influenza vaccine. TCRdb reprocessed the RT-PCR reads via MiXCR and lists one record per CDR3 protein. The table includes around 570,000 distinct CDR3 sequences, less than 10% detected once. The sequenced sample was PBMCs from blood, obtained roughly 24 months after vaccination. The receptor source for this set is a man aged 50-75 years who received an inactivated influenza vaccine. Both conserved end residues are part of each CDR3. D genes are given only for firm matches. Where a row states a size, it is once, few, many or the class of an expanded clone; other rows omit it.

>TRBV4-1|TRBJ2-3|14|-|-
CASSQLLMTDTQYF
TGCGCCAGCAGCCAATTGCTAATGACAGATACGCAGTATTTT
>TRBV7-9|TRBJ2-7|15|TRBD2|few
CASSSGLARTYEQYF
TGTGCCAGCAGCTCCGGACTAGCGCGAACCTACGAGCAGTACTTC
>TRBV10-3|TRBJ1-5|12|-|few
CAISEPKEPQHF
TGTGCCATCAGTGAGCCTAAGGAGCCCCAGCATTTT
>TRBV5-1|TRBJ2-3|16|-|-
CASSLDGGASTDTQYF
TGCGCCAGCAGCTTGGACGGCGGGGCCAGCACAGATACGCAGTATTTT
>TRBV29-1|TRBJ1-1|13|-|many
CSVELTQGSEAFF
TGCAGCGTTGAGCTGACGCAGGGCTCTGAAGCTTTCTTT
>TRBV7-8|TRBJ2-1|15|TRBD2|-
CASSRLAGGPDEQFF
TGTGCCAGCAGCCGGCTAGCGGGAGGGCCCGATGAGCAGTTCTTC
>TRBV29-1|TRBJ2-5|12|-|many
CSVVRLEETQYF
TGCAGCGTTGTTCGCCTTGAAGAGACCCAGTACTTC
>TRBV29-1|TRBJ2-1|12|TRBD2|-
CSVRSGSHEQFF
TGCAGCGTAAGGAGCGGGAGTCATGAGCAGTTCTTC
>TRBV7-9|TRBJ2-7|12|-|many
CASSLGRVEQYF
TGTGCCAGCAGCTTAGGCAGGGTCGAGCAGTACTTC
>TRBV20-1|TRBJ2-3|14|TRBD2|few
CSASLAGNTDTQYF
TGCAGTGCTAGCCTAGCGGGGAACACAGATACGCAGTATTTT
>TRBV4-3|TRBJ2-5|17|-|-
CASSQDGGFRNQETQYF
TGCGCCAGCAGCCAAGATGGGGGCTTTCGGAATCAAGAGACCCAGTACTTC
>TRBV6-1|TRBJ1-2|17|-|-
CASSPGLRRASNYGYTF
TGTGCCAGCAGTCCAGGCCTCCGTAGAGCCTCTAACTATGGCTACACCTTC
>TRBV4-3|TRBJ2-4|15|-|-
CASSQGPEAKNIQYF
TGCGCCAGCAGCCAGGGACCAGAAGCCAAAAACATTCAGTACTTC
>TRBV15|TRBJ2-3|14|TRBD2|few
CATSRVAGAGTQYF
TGTGCCACCAGCAGAGTAGCGGGGGCTGGGACGCAGTATTTT
>TRBV7-2|TRBJ1-2|14|-|many
CASSLGGSNYGYTF
TGTGCCAGCAGTTTAGGGGGATCTAACTATGGCTACACCTTC
>TRBV4-2|TRBJ2-7|18|-|many
CASSQVGILDRSSYEQYF
TGTGCCAGCAGCCAAGTTGGGATTTTGGATAGAAGCTCCTACGAGCAGTACTTC
>TRBV7-9|TRBJ1-2|17|-|few
CASSPPGGGSLNYGYTF
TGTGCCAGCAGCCCCCCCGGGGGGGGCAGCTTGAACTATGGCTACACCTTC
>TRBV7-2|TRBJ1-5|13|TRBD1|few
CASSDRVNQPQHF
TGTGCCAGCAGCGACAGGGTTAATCAGCCCCAGCATTTT
>TRBV5-1|TRBJ1-1|14|-|many
CASSPGPFGTEAFF
TGCGCCAGCAGCCCGGGGCCTTTCGGCACTGAAGCTTTCTTT
>TRBV9|TRBJ2-3|17|TRBD2|many
CASSVELAGGYADTQYF
TGTGCCAGCAGCGTAGAGCTGGCGGGGGGGTACGCAGATACGCAGTATTTT
>TRBV7-6|TRBJ2-3|13|-|-
CASSSGVGDTQYF
TGTGCCAGCAGCTCAGGGGTCGGGGATACGCAGTATTTT
>TRBV13|TRBJ2-3|13|-|-
CASSLNAVDTQYF
TGTGCCAGCAGCTTAAACGCTGTGGATACGCAGTATTTT
>TRBV7-9|TRBJ2-1|16|TRBD2|-
CASSVTSGRRENEQFF
TGTGCCAGCAGCGTCACTAGCGGGAGGCGGGAGAATGAGCAGTTCTTC
>TRBV4-1|TRBJ1-1|13|-|many
CASSRGGNTEAFF
TGCGCCAGCAGCCGTGGTGGGAACACTGAAGCTTTCTTT
>TRBV12-3/TRBV12-4|TRBJ1-2|14|TRBD1|many
CASSRSTGDYGYTF
TGTGCCAGCAGTCGCAGCACAGGGGACTATGGCTACACCTTC
>TRBV21-1|TRBJ1-5|16|-|few
CASSKGGRVLNQPQHF
TGTGCCAGCAGCAAAGGGGGCAGGGTTCTTAATCAGCCCCAGCATTTT
>TRBV7-9|TRBJ1-4|10|-|many
CASSLQDLVF
TGTGCCAGCAGCCTACAGGACTTGGTTTTT
>TRBV4-3|TRBJ2-1|17|TRBD2|many
CASSQDRTSGSYNEQFF
TGCGCCAGCAGCCAAGACCGGACTAGCGGGAGTTACAATGAGCAGTTCTTC
>TRBV12-3/TRBV12-4|TRBJ1-5|14|TRBD1|-
CASSDRGRNQPQHF
TGTGCCAGCAGTGACAGGGGTCGGAATCAGCCCCAGCATTTT
>TRBV20-1|TRBJ2-1|15|TRBD2|few
CSARASGRFYNEQFF
TGCAGTGCTAGAGCTAGCGGGAGGTTTTACAATGAGCAGTTCTTC
>TRBV5-6|TRBJ1-1|11|-|many
CASSFLGEAFF
TGTGCCAGCAGCTTCTTGGGGGAAGCTTTCTTT
>TRBV29-1|TRBJ2-5|12|-|-
CSVDPLQETQYF
TGCAGCGTTGACCCGCTCCAAGAGACCCAGTACTTC
>TRBV28|TRBJ2-1|13|-|-
CASVEGAYNEQFF
TGTGCCAGCGTCGAGGGGGCCTACAATGAGCAGTTCTTC
>TRBV4-2|TRBJ2-5|14|TRBD2|-
CASSLSRGEETQYF
TGTGCCAGCAGCCTCTCGCGGGGGGAAGAGACCCAGTACTTC
>TRBV7-9|TRBJ2-1|16|TRBD2|many
CASSWPRTSGSPEQFF
TGTGCCAGCAGCTGGCCTAGGACTAGCGGGAGTCCGGAGCAGTTCTTC
>TRBV7-2|TRBJ2-3|14|-|-
CASSFPGSTDTQYF
TGTGCCAGCAGCTTTCCTGGGAGCACAGATACGCAGTATTTT
>TRBV12-3/TRBV12-4|TRBJ2-1|12|-|many
CASRALANEQFF
TGTGCCAGCAGGGCTCTAGCAAATGAGCAGTTCTTC
>TRBV11-1|TRBJ1-6|18|-|few
CASSPRAWEGSYNSPLHF
TGTGCCAGCAGCCCCCGGGCCTGGGAGGGCTCCTATAATTCACCCCTCCACTTT